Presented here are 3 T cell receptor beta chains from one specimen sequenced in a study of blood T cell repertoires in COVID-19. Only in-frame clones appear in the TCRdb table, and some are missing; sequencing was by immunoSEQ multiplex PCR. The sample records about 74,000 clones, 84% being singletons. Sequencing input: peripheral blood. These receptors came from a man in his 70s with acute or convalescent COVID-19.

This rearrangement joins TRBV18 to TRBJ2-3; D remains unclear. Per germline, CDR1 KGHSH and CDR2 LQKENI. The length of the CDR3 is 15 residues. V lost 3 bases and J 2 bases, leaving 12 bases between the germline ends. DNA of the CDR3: TGTGCCAGCTCACCGGCCCAGACTTTCACAGATACGCAGTATTTT. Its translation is CASSPAQTFTDTQYF.

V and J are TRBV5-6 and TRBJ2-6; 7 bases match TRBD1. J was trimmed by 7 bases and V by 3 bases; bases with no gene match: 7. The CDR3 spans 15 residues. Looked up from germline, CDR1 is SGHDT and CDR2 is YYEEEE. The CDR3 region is CASSSRQGFANVLTF. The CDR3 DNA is TGTGCCAGCAGCTCGCGACAGGGTTTTGCCAACGTCCTGACTTTC.

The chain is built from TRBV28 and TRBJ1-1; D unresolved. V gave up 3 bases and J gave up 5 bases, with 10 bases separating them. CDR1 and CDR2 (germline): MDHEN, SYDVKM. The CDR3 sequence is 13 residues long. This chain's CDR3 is CASSLEFRTEAFF. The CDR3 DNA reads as TGTGCCAGCAGTTTGGAGTTTAGGACTGAAGCTTTCTTT.